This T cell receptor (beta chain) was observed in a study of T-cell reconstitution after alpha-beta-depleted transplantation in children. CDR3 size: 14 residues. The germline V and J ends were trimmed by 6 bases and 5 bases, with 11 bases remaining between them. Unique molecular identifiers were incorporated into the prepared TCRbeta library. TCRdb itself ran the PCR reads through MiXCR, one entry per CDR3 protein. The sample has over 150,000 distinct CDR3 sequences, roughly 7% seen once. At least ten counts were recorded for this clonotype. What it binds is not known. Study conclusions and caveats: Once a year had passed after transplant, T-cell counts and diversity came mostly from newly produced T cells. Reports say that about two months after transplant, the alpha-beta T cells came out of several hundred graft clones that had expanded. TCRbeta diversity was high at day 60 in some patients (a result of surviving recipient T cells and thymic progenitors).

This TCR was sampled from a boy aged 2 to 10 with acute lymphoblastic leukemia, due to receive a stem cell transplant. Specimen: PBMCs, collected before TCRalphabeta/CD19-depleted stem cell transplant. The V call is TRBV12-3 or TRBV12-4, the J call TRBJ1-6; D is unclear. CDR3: CASSLSGDNSPLHF. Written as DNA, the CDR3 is TGTGCCAGCAGCCTCAGTGGGGATAATTCACCCCTCCACTTT.